Sequencing of this T cell receptor beta chain was carried out in a study of T-cell reconstitution after alpha-beta-depleted transplantation in children (TCRdb year 2016). For the wider study: The study quantitatively tracked T-cell immune reconstitution after TCRalphabeta/CD19-depleted allogeneic hematopoietic cell transplantation in children using TCR repertoire profiling.

The sample holds a few counts of this clonotype. No antigen is known for it. The sample holds no much larger clone one base away, and base qualities are not on file. The receptor library was made with PCR. These reads were obtained on an Illumina HiSeq 2500. TCR libraries were prepared with molecular barcoding, using unique molecular identifiers to normalize TCRbeta repertoire quantification. TCRdb trimmed public reads at Q25 via fastp, called clones via MiXCR and kept in-frame beta chains. A single entry per CDR3 protein holds the most common genes and DNA from its merged rows. In this sample the table shows some 590,000 distinct CDR3 sequences, over 9.5% of which occur a single time. The top ten constitute about 4.3% of the sample. Inclusive of the bounding cysteine and phenylalanine, the CDR3 is 17 residues long. The sequence is cut down to CDR3 DNA, 51 bases in frame from base 1. CDR1 and CDR2 were assigned from the germline V gene as SGHNT and YENEEA. The V end gives up 0 bases and the J end 0 bases, leaving 6 bases in the junction not matched to a gene.

This TCR came from a human donor who donated a stem cell graft to a child with acute myeloid leukemia. The sequence joins TRBV11-3 to TRBJ2-3; TRBD2 aligns with 7 central bases. The sequences come from PBMCs from the stem cell graft donor, collected from the stem cell graft. The DNA sequence reads TGTGCCAGCAGCTTAGATAACCTAGCGGCAAGCACAGATACGCAGTATTTT. It translates to CASSLDNLAASTDTQYF.